The subject of this entry is one T cell receptor (beta chain). No antigen is known for it. No base quality values were provided; no much bigger clone lies one nucleotide off. Spanning cysteine to phenylalanine, the CDR3 consists of 14 amino acids. Only the CDR3 portion is preserved as DNA: 42 bases, with reading frame beginning at the first base. The CDR1 and CDR2 encoded by the germline V gene are SGHVS and FNYEAQ. The junction shows trimming of 5 bases on V and 1 base on J, and the gene matches do not reach 5 bases of it. This sample stems from a study of T cell repertoires in cytomegalovirus infection (dated by TCRdb to between 2018 and 2021). At the level of the whole study: Because public TCR beta signatures pointed to carriage of CMV infection together with the matching HLA type, the HLA type of each donor mattered for the analysis. The study at large found these results: The ex vivo response was dominated by HLA-C-restricted CMV-specific TCR beta clonotypes, which also provided the single most frequent clonotype in two of eight donors. In both this cohort and an independent roughly 350-donor cohort, the cumulative frequency of public TCR beta family members distinguished carriers of CMV infection plus the relevant HLA type.

The instrument given in TCRdb is Illumina HiSeq 1500. TCRdb applied fastp at Q25 and MiXCR to the public reads, then kept only in-frame beta chains. Each CDR3 protein gets just one entry, which takes the most common genes and DNA from the rows behind it. The sample table lists approximately 700,000 distinct CDR3 sequences, about 40% of them with a count of one. Together, the top ten hold 2.5% to 3% of the sample. The receptor's source is a human donor in good health (CMV status not recorded). Some clones in this sample may be carry-over from other donors' samples. This receptor chain uses TRBV7-6 and TRBJ2-7; 7 junctional bases match TRBD1. Sequencing used PBMCs. The encoded CDR3 is CASSQGQRSYEQYF. The base sequence is TGTGCCAGCAGCCAGGGACAGAGGTCCTACGAGCAGTACTTC. Reference TRBV7-6 and TRBJ2-7 proteins supply the regions before and after the CDR3; the full variable domain is: GAGVSQSPRYKVTKRGQDVALRCDPISGHVSLYWYRQALGQGPEFLTYFNYEAQQDKSGLPNDRFSAERPEGSISTLTIQRTEQRDSAMYRCASSQGQRSYEQYFGPGTRLTVT.